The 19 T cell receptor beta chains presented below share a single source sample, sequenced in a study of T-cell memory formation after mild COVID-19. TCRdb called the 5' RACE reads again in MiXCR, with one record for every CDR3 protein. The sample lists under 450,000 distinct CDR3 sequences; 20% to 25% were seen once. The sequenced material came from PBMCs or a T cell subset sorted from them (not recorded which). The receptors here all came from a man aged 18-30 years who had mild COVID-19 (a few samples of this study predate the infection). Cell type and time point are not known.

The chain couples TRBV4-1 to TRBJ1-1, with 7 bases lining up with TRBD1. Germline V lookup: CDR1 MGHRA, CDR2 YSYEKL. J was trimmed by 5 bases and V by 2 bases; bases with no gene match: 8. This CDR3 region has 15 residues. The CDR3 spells CASSQRTGVETEAFF. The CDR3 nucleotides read TGCGCCAGCAGCCAAAGAACAGGGGTGGAGACTGAAGCTTTCTTT.

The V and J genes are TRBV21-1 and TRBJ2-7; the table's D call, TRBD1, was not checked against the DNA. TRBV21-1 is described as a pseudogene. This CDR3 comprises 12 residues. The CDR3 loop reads CASTRPGHEQYV. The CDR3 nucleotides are TGTGCCAGCACCCGGCCCGGCCACGAGCAGTACGTC.

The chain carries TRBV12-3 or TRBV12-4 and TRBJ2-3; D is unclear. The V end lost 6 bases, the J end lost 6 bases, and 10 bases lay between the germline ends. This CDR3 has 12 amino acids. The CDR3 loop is CASSQSMDTQYF. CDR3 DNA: TGTGCCAGCAGCCAGTCCATGGATACGCAGTATTTT.

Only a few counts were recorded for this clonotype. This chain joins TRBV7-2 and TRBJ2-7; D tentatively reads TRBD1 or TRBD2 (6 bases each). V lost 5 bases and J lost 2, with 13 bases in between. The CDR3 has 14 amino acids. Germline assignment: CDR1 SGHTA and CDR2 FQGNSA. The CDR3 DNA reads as TGTGCCAGCAGCGAAGTAGGGGGGACCTACGAGCAGTACTTC. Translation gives CASSEVGGTYEQYF.

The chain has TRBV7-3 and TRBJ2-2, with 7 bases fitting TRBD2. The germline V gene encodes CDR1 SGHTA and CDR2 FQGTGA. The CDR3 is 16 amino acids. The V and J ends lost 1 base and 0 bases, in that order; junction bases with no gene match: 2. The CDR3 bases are TGTGCCAGCAGCTTAAGAGCGGGGTCGAACACCGGGGAGCTGTTTTTT. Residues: CASSLRAGSNTGELFF. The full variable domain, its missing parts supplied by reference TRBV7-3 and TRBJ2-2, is GAGVSQTPSNKVTEKGKYVELRCDPISGHTALYWYRQSLGQGPEFLIYFQGTGAADDSGLPNDRFFAVRPEGSVSTLKIQRTERGDSAVYLCASSLRAGSNTGELFFGEGSRLTVL.

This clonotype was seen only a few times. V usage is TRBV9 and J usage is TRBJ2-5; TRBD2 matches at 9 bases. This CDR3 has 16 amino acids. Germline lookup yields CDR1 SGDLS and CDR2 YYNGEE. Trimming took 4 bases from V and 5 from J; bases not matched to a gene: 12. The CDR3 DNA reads TGTGCCAGCAGCCCCCCCGGCGGGGGGGCCACGGAGACCCAGTACTTC. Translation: CASSPPGGGATETQYF.

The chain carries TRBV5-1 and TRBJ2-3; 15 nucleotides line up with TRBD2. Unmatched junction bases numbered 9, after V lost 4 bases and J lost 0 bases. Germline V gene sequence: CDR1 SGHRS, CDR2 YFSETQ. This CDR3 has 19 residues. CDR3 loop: CASSLGTSGGFTSTDTQYF. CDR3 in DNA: TGCGCCAGCAGCCTAGGGACTAGCGGGGGGTTTACTAGCACAGATACGCAGTATTTT.

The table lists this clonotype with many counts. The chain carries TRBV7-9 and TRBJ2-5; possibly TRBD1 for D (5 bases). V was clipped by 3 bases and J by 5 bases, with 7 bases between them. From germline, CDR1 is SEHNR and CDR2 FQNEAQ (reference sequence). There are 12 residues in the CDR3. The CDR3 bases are TGTGCCAGCAGCTTCAGACAGGAGACCCAGTACTTC. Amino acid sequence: CASSFRQETQYF.

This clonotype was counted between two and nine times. The CDR3 is CASSVGVTSSETQYF. The DNA of the CDR3 is TGTGCCAGCAGCGTAGGTGTGACTAGCTCGGAGACCCAGTACTTC. The rearrangement uses TRBV9 and TRBJ2-5; TRBD2 agrees at 7 bases. V lost 0 bases, J lost 5 bases, and 7 bases stayed unmatched. CDR3 length equals 15 residues. Germline CDR1 and CDR2: SGDLS and YYNGEE.

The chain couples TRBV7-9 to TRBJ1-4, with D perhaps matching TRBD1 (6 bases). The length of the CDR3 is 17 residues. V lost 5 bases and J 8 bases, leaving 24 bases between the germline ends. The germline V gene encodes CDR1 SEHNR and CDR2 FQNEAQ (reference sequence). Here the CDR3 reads CASSPSQGTRGEEKLFF. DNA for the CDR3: TGTGCCAGCAGCCCCAGCCAGGGGACGAGAGGGGAGGAAAAACTGTTTTTT.

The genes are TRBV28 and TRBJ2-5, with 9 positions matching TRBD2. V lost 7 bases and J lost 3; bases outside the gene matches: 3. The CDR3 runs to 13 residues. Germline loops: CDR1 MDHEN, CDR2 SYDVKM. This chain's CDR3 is CASIAGDKETQYF. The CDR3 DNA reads TGTGCCAGCATAGCGGGGGACAAAGAGACCCAGTACTTC.

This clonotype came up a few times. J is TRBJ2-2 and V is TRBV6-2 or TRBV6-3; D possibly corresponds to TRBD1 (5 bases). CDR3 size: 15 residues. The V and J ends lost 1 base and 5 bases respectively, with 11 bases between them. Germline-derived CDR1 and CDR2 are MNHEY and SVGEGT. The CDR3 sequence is CASSYFQGSTGELFF. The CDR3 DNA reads TGTGCCAGCAGTTACTTTCAGGGTTCGACCGGGGAGCTGTTTTTT.

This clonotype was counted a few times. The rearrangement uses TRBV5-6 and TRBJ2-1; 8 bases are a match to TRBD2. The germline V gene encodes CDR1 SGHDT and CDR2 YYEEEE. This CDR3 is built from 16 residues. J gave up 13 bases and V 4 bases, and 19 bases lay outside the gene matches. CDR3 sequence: CASSHTIGMRGVFQFF. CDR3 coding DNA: TGTGCCAGCAGCCATACCATCGGCATGCGGGGGGTGTTCCAGTTCTTC. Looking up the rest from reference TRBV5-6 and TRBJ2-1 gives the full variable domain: DAGVTQSPTHLIKTRGQQVTLRCSPKSGHDTVSWYQQALGQGPQFIFQYYEEEERQRGNFPDRFSGHQFPNYSSELNVNALLLGDSALYLCASSHTIGMRGVFQFFGPGTRLTVL.

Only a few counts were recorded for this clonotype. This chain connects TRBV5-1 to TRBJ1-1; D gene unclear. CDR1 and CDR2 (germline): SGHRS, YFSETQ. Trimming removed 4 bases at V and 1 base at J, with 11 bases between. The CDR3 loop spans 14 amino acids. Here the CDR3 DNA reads TGCGCCAGCAGCGTCGACGGGCAGAACACTGAAGCTTTCTTT. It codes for CASSVDGQNTEAFF.

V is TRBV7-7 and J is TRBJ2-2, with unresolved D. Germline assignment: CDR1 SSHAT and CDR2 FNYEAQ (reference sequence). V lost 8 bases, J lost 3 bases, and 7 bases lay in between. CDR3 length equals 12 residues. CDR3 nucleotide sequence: TGTGCCAGCGGCGGTTACACCGGGGAGCTGTTTTTT. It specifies CASGGYTGELFF.

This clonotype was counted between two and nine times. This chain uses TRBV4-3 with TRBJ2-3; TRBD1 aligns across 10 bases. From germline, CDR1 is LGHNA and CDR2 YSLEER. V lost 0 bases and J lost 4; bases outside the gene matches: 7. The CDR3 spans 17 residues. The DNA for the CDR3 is TGCGCCAGCAGCCAAGAGTCCAGGACAGGGGGTCCAGATACGCAGTATTTT. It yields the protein CASSQESRTGGPDTQYF.

The CDR3 sequence is CGSAGGTPRTDTQYF. DNA of the CDR3: TGTGGATCGGCAGGGGGTACTCCTCGCACAGATACGCAGTATTTT. The chain is built from TRBV7-9 and TRBJ2-3; TRBD1 agrees at 7 bases. The CDR3 runs to 15 residues. In germline, CDR1 is SEHNR, CDR2 FQNEAQ (reference sequence).

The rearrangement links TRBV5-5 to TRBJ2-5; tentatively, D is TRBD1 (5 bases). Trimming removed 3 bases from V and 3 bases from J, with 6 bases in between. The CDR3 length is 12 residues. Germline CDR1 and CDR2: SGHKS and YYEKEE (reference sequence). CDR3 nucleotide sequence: TGTGCCAGCAGCTGGGGCAAAGAGACCCAGTACTTC. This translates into CASSWGKETQYF.

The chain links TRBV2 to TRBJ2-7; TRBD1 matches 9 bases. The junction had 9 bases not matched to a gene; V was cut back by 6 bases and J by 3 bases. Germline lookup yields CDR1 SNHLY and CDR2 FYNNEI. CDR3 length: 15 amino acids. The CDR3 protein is CASRPGQGGLYEQYF. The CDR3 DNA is TGTGCCAGCAGACCGGGACAGGGTGGACTCTACGAGCAGTACTTC.